This T cell receptor (beta chain) derives from a study of shared clonotypes between healthy human individuals. Overall study: CD4 naive cells filled three plates per donor, CD4 memory three, CD8 naive two and CD8 memory one.

Study observations and caveats: On the whole, naive subsets had larger estimated richness than memory subsets had.

Regarding this clone: Its antigen is unknown.

Over several immunoSEQ plates, each subset's genomic DNA was distributed in even portions. Sequenced by immunoSEQ multiplex PCR; TCRdb stores in-frame clones only, minus some. The sample has more than 2 million clones, around 95% seen once. Donors included only healthy HIV-negative adults lacking recent acute infections or vaccinations. The CDR3 covers 15 residues. V lost 2 bases to trimming and J lost 4 bases, with 15 bases between them. CDR1 and CDR2 from the germline V gene are SGHRS and YFSETQ. The sequenced sample was naive CD4+ T cells sorted from blood. As for subset: CD45RA+ positively selected. This sequence joins TRBV5-1 and TRBJ1-2; D possibly corresponds to TRBD1 (5 bases). The sequence came from a man aged 18 to 29 in good health. The DNA for the CDR3 is TGCGCCAGCAGCTTTTACCAGGGAACGGGCTATGGCTACACCTTC. It specifies CASSFYQGTGYGYTF.